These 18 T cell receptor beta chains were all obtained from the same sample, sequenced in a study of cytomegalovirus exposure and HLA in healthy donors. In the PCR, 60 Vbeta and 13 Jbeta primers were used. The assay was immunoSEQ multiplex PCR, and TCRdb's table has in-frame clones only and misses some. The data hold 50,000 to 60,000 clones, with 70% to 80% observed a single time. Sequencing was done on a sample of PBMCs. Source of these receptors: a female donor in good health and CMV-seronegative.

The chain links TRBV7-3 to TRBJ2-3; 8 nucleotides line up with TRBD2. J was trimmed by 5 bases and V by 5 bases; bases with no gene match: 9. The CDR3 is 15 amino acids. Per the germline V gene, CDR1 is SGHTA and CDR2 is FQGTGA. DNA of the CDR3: TGTGCCAGCAGCCCGACGGGGGGGCGTGGAGATACGCAGTATTTT. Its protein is CASSPTGGRGDTQYF.

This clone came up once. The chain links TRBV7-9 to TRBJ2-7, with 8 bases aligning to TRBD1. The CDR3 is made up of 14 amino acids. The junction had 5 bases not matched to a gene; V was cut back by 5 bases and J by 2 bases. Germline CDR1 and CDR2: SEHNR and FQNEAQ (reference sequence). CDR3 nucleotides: TGTGCCAGCAGCACTGGACAGGGCCCCTACGAGCAGTACTTC. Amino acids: CASSTGQGPYEQYF.

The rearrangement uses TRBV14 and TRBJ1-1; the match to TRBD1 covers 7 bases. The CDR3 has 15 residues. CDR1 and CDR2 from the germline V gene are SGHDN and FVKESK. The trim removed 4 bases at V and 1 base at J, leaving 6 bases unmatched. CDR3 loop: CASSPLDRQNTEAFF. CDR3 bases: TGTGCCAGCAGCCCTCTGGACAGGCAGAACACTGAAGCTTTCTTT.

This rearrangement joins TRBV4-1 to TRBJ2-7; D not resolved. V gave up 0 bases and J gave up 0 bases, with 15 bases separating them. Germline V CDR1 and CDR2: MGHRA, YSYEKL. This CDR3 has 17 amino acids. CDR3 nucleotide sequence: TGCGCCAGCAGCCAAGATGGTAGAGGTTTTGGCTCCTACGAGCAGTACTTC. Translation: CASSQDGRGFGSYEQYF.

CDR3 sequence: CASSLQPTGSNTEAFF. The CDR3 coding sequence is TGTGCCAGCAGCTTACAACCAACAGGATCGAACACTGAAGCTTTCTTT. The rearrangement uses TRBV7-3 and TRBJ1-1; perhaps TRBD1 as D (5 bases). The CDR3 runs 16 residues. V was trimmed by 2 bases and J by 1 base, leaving 14 bases between them. CDR1 and CDR2 from the germline V gene are SGHTA and FQGTGA.

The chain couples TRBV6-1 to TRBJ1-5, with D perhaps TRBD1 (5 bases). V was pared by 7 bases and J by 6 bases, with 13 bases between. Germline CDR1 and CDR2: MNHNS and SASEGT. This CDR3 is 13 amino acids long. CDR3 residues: CASKDIRIQPQHF. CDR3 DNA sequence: TGTGCCAGCAAGGACATACGGATTCAGCCCCAGCATTTT.

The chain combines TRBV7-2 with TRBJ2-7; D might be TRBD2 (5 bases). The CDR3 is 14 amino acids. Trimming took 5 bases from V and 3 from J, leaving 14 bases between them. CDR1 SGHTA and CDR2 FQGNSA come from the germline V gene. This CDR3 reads CASSPQFGDYEQYF. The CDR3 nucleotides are TGTGCCAGCAGCCCCCAATTCGGGGACTACGAGCAGTACTTC.

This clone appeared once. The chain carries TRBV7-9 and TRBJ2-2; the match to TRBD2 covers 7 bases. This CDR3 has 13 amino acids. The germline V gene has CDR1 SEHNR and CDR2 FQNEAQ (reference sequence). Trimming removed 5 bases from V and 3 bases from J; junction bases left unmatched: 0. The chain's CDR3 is CASSRGDTGELFF. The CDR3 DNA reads TGTGCCAGCAGCCGGGGGGACACCGGGGAGCTGTTTTTT.

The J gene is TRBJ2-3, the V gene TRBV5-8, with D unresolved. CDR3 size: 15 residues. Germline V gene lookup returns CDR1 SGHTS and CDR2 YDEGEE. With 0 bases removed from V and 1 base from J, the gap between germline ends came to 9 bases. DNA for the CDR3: TGTGCCAGCAGCTTGGGGAGTTGGCGCACAGATACGCAGTATTTT. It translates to CASSLGSWRTDTQYF.

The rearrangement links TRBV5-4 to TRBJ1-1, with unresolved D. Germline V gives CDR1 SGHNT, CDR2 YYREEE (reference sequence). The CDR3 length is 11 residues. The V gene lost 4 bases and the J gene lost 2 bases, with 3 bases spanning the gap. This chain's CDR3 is CASSINTEAFF. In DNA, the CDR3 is TGTGCCAGCAGCATAAACACTGAAGCTTTCTTT.

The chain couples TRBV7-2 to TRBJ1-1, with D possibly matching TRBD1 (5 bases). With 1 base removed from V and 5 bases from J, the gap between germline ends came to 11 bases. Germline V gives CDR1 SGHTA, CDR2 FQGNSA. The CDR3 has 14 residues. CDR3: CASSLGGGRTEAFF. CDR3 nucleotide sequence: TGTGCCAGCAGCTTAGGGGGGGGACGGACTGAAGCTTTCTTT.

CDR3 amino acids: CASSTWTGDEQYF. Written as DNA, the CDR3 is TGTGCCAGCAGTACCTGGACAGGGGACGAGCAGTACTTC. The chain has TRBV27 and TRBJ2-7; 9 positions agree with TRBD1. The CDR3 is made up of 13 amino acids. V dropped 5 bases and J dropped 5; count of bases not matched to a gene: 4. The V gene's germline CDR1 is MNHEY and CDR2 SMNVEV (reference sequence).

CDR3: CATSTGDSGNTIYF. For the CDR3, the DNA is TGTGCCACCAGCACGGGGGACTCTGGAAACACCATATATTTT. The V and J genes are TRBV15 and TRBJ1-3, with D possibly being TRBD1 (5 bases). With 4 bases removed from V and 0 bases from J, the gap between germline ends came to 7 bases. The CDR3 is 14 amino acids. In germline, CDR1 is LNHNV, CDR2 YYDKDF (reference sequence).

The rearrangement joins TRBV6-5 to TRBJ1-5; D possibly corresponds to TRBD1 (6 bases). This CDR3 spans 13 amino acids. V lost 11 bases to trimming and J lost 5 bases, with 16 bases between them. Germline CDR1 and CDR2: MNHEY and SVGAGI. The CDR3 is CAAGLSGDQPQHF. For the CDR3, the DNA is TGTGCCGCGGGCCTATCAGGGGATCAGCCCCAGCATTTT.

The chain's CDR3 is CASSQGQGNEKLFF. The CDR3 nucleotides are TGCGCCAGCAGCCAGGGACAGGGGAATGAAAAACTGTTTTTT. The chain joins TRBV5-1 to TRBJ1-4, with 10 nucleotides matching TRBD1. CDR1 and CDR2 (germline): SGHRS, YFSETQ. The CDR3 runs 14 residues. Trimming cost V 4 bases and J 5 bases; bases outside gene matches: 2. The variable domain in full, with the rest retrieved from reference TRBV5-1 and TRBJ1-4, is KAGVTQTPRYLIKTRGQQVTLSCSPISGHRSVSWYQQTPGQGLQFLFEYFSETQRNKGNFPGRFSGRQFSNSRSEMNVSTLELGDSALYLCASSQGQGNEKLFFGSGTQLSVL.

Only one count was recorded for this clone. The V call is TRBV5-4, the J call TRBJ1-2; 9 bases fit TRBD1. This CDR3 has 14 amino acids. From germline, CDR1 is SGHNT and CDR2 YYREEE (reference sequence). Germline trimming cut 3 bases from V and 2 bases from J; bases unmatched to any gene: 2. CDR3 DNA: TGTGCCAGCAGCTACAGGGGGCAAAACTATGGCTACACCTTC. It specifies CASSYRGQNYGYTF.

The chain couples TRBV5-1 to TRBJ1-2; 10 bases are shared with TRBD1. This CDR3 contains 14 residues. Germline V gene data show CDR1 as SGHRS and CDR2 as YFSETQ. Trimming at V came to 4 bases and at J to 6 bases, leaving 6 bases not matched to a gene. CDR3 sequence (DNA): TGCGCCAGCAGCGGAGACGGGACAGGGGATGGCTACACCTTC. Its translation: CASSGDGTGDGYTF.

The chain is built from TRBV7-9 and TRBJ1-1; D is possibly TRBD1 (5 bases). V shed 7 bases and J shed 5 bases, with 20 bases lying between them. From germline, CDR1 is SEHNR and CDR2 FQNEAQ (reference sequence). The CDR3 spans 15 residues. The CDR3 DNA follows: TGTGCCAGCACCCAAGACCAGGGCCGGATGACTGAAGCTTTCTTT. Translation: CASTQDQGRMTEAFF. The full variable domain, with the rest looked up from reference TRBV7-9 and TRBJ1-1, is DTGVSQNPRHKITKRGQNVTFRCDPISEHNRLYWYRQTLGQGPEFLTYFQNEAQLEKSRLLSDRFSAERPKGSFSTLEIQRTEQGDSAMYLCASTQDQGRMTEAFFGQGTRLTVV.